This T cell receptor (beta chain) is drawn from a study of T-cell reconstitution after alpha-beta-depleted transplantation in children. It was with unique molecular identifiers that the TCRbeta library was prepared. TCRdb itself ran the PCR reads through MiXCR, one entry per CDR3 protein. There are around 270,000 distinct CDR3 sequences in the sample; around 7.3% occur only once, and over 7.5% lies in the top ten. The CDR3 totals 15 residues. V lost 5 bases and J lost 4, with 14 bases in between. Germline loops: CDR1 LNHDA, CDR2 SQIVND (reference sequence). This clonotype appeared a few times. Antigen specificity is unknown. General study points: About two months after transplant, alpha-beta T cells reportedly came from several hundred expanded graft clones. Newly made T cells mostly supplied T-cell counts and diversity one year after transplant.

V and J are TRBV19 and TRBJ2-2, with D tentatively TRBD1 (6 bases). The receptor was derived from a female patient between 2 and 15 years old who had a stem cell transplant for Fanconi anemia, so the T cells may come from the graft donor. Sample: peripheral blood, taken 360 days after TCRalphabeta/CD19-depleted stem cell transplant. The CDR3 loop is CASSPLGTSTGELFF. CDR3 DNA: TGTGCCAGTAGTCCCCTTGGGACAAGCACCGGGGAGCTGTTTTTT.